This T cell receptor (beta chain) was obtained from a study of Graves' ophthalmopathy and Graves' hyperthyroidism. Background on the study: Before any treatment was given, at initial diagnosis, peripheral blood was collected.

The CDR3 covers 15 residues. Germline lookup yields CDR1 MGHDK and CDR2 SYGVNS. V was shortened by 5 bases and J by 4 bases, with 14 bases between the two germline ends. The TCR beta CDR3 regions underwent amplification from RNA transcripts. RT-PCR in the first round used HTBI primers; a second-round multiplex PCR followed. TCRdb fed the multiplex PCR reads into MiXCR, producing one record per CDR3 protein. There are about 740,000 distinct CDR3 sequences in the sample; 35% to 50% occur only once, and roughly 45% lies in the top ten. A duration under 3 months, NOSPECS ≥4, CAS ≥3 and moderate-to-severe activity characterized the donors with ophthalmopathy. It was on clinical symptoms, serum thyroxine, TRAb, thyroid ultrasound and orbital computed tomography that diagnosis relied. The PBMC fraction was derived from under 11 ml of fresh peripheral blood. This clonotype has only a few counts.

The chain links TRBV25-1 to TRBJ2-2; D is perhaps TRBD1 (6 bases). Sequencing used peripheral blood. This TCR derives from an adult man with Graves' ophthalmopathy. The CDR3 sequence: CASSFVQGRTGELFF. The CDR3 DNA follows: TGTGCCAGCAGTTTCGTACAGGGCCGCACCGGGGAGCTGTTTTTT.